Below, 7 T cell receptor beta chains from the same sample are listed, as sequenced in a study of blood T cell repertoires in COVID-19. The protocol was immunoSEQ multiplex PCR, while the TCRdb copy is restricted to in-frame clones and leaves out a portion. Among 110,000 or so clones listed, roughly 79% were seen once. The specimen was peripheral blood. These receptors were obtained from a human donor in a cohort sampled during active COVID-19.

The chain couples TRBV2 to TRBJ1-5; D is perhaps TRBD1 (5 bases). Trimming cost V 3 bases and J 2 bases, with 11 bases left between them. This CDR3 contains 15 residues. Looked up from germline, CDR1 is SNHLY and CDR2 is FYNNEI. The CDR3 protein is CASSDRVMGNQPQHF. CDR3 bases: TGTGCCAGCAGTGACAGGGTTATGGGCAATCAGCCCCAGCATTTT.

The chain is built from TRBV9 and TRBJ1-2; 7 positions agree with TRBD1. Germline CDR1 is SGDLS and CDR2 is YYNGEE. With V trimmed by 0 bases and J by 8 bases, 10 bases remained unmatched. This CDR3 comprises 15 residues. CDR3 coding DNA: TGTGCCAGCAGCGTAGAGTGGGCAGGGGGAAGAGGCTACACCTTC. Encoded protein: CASSVEWAGGRGYTF.

V and J are TRBV6-5 and TRBJ2-7, with no clear D. Germline V gene sequence: CDR1 MNHEY, CDR2 SVGAGI. This CDR3 has 11 amino acids. The V gene lost 7 bases and the J gene lost 2 bases, with 6 bases spanning the gap. The CDR3 DNA follows: TGTGCCAGCACGAGTACCTACGAGCAGTACTTC. Amino acids: CASTSTYEQYF.

V gene TRBV10-2 combines with J gene TRBJ2-7; TRBD2 matches 7 bases. V was pared by 7 bases and J by 6 bases, with 9 bases of the junction left unmatched. Looked up from germline, CDR1 is WSHSY and CDR2 is SAAADI. This CDR3 has 13 residues. CDR3 bases: TGCGCCAGCACGGCAATGGAGCGGGGCGAGCAGTACTTC. Translating it yields CASTAMERGEQYF.

This sequence joins TRBV15 and TRBJ2-7; 8 bases are a match to TRBD1. The V segment lost 11 bases and the J segment 3 bases; nucleotides outside the gene matches: 3. Germline CDR1 LNHNV, CDR2 YYDKDF (reference sequence). This CDR3 spans 11 amino acids. For the CDR3, the DNA is TGTGCCGTCGGACAGGGCTACGAGCAGTACTTC. Translating gives CAVGQGYEQYF. The complete variable domain, with remaining parts taken from reference TRBV15 and TRBJ2-7, reads DAMVIQNPRYQVTQFGKPVTLSCSQTLNHNVMYWYQQKSSQAPKLLFHYYDKDFNNEADTPDNFQSRRPNTSFCFLDIRSPGLGDTAMYLCAVGQGYEQYFGPGTRLTVT.

The chain employs TRBV4-3 and TRBJ1-5; 8 bases match TRBD1. With 0 bases clipped from V and 4 bases from J, the junction kept 5 bases outside the gene matches. This CDR3 contains 16 residues. In germline, CDR1 is LGHNA, CDR2 YSLEER. CDR3 sequence (DNA): TGCGCCAGCAGCCAAGATTTGACAGGGGCAAATCAGCCCCAGCATTTT. This encodes CASSQDLTGANQPQHF.

This rearrangement joins TRBV19 to TRBJ2-2; TRBD2 matches at 7 bases. The germline V gene has CDR1 LNHDA and CDR2 SQIVND (reference sequence). There are 17 residues in the CDR3. Trimming removed 3 bases from V and 2 bases from J; junction bases left unmatched: 9. Here the CDR3 DNA reads TGTGCCAGTAGTATCCCTCTGGCGGGAGCTAACACCGGGGAGCTGTTTTTT. Its protein is CASSIPLAGANTGELFF.